The sequence of this T cell receptor beta chain was determined in a study of regulatory T cells in long-lasting Graves disease. Described time point: newly diagnosed GD, antithyroid drugs for less than 3 months. Extracted PBMC RNA gave rise to the TCR library. American Thyroid Association guidelines were used to diagnose Graves' disease. Germline CDR1 reads SGDLS; CDR2 reads YYNGEE. V gave up 0 bases and J gave up 4 bases; unmatched junction bases: 4. This CDR3 comprises 15 residues. Arm-PCR of CDR3 regions and iRepertoire HTBI primers were used to build TCR beta libraries. Each CDR3 protein gets one entry after TCRdb re-called the multiplex PCR reads with MiXCR. The table lists about 420,000 distinct CDR3 sequences, 15% to 20% of them singletons. This clonotype occurred many times. The data were also submitted as part of a second study, on T cells in Graves' hyperthyroidism and ophthalmopathy.

The chain employs TRBV9 and TRBJ2-3, with 8 bases lining up with TRBD2. The clonotype was recovered from a young woman with Graves disease. Sequences were derived from peripheral blood mononuclear cells (PBMCs), sampled at new diagnosis, from a patient treated with antithyroid drugs. CDR3 amino acids: CASSVAGGPADTQYF. Written as DNA, the CDR3 is TGTGCCAGCAGCGTAGCGGGAGGGCCAGCAGATACGCAGTATTTT.